These 26 T cell receptor beta chains were sequenced from one sample in a study of memory CD4+ T cells and cytomegalovirus serostatus. The sort gate was single viable CD3+CD4+CD8-CD45RO+ cells for memory CD4+ T cells. Sequenced by immunoSEQ multiplex PCR; TCRdb stores in-frame clones only, minus some. The table lists about 82,000 clones, approximately 80% of them singletons. The sequencing input was memory CD4+ T cells from blood. The receptors stem from an adult in good health and CMV-seronegative.

The CDR3 DNA is TGTGCCAGCAGTCAAAAACAGGGGGGTACGCAGTATTTT. It is translated as CASSQKQGGTQYF. The chain uses TRBV27 and TRBJ2-3, with 8 bases matching TRBD1. There are 13 residues in the CDR3. J gave up 8 bases and V 5 bases, and 6 bases lay outside the gene matches. Germline CDR1 reads MNHEY; CDR2 reads SMNVEV (reference sequence).

V is TRBV7-8 and J is TRBJ2-2; D is possibly TRBD1 (6 bases). V lost 5 bases to trimming and J lost 1 base, with 11 bases between them. CDR1 is SGHVS and CDR2 is FQNEAQ in the germline V gene. This CDR3 contains 15 residues. This CDR3 is CASSIMDRNTGELFF. The CDR3 DNA sequence: TGTGCCAGCAGCATCATGGACAGGAACACCGGGGAGCTGTTTTTT.

V is TRBV5-1 and J is TRBJ1-2; D not certain. The CDR3 consists of 16 residues. V dropped 3 bases and J dropped 2 bases, with 17 bases sitting between them. From germline, CDR1 is SGHRS and CDR2 YFSETQ. For the CDR3, the DNA is TGCGCCAGCAGCTCCTTAGGGTCTAGGAGAAACTATGGCTACACCTTC. It codes for CASSSLGSRRNYGYTF.

The chain couples TRBV7-2 to TRBJ2-7; 9 bases agree with TRBD1. The CDR3 has 16 amino acids. Germline values: CDR1 SGHTA, CDR2 FQGNSA. The V gene end was trimmed by 6 bases and the J gene end by 7 bases; junction bases not matched to a gene: 16. CDR3 amino acids: CASSPIPGQGHGEQYF. The CDR3 DNA reads as TGTGCCAGCAGTCCTATTCCGGGACAGGGCCATGGGGAGCAGTACTTC. The full variable domain, with the rest looked up from reference TRBV7-2 and TRBJ2-7, is GAGVSQSPSNKVTEKGKDVELRCDPISGHTALYWYRQSLGQGLEFLIYFQGNSAPDKSGLPSDRFSAERTGGSVSTLTIQRTQQEDSAVYLCASSPIPGQGHGEQYFGPGTRLTVT.

The chain joins TRBV28 to TRBJ2-5; TRBD2 matches 10 bases. Trimming cost V 1 base and J 5 bases; bases outside gene matches: 7. The germline CDR1 and CDR2 sequences are MDHEN and SYDVKM. CDR3 length: 16 residues. The CDR3 DNA reads as TGTGCCAGCAGTTTATACCGAGCGGGGGGGCAGGAGACCCAGTACTTC. Translating it yields CASSLYRAGGQETQYF. Supplemented by reference TRBV28 and TRBJ2-5, the full variable domain reads DVKVTQSSRYLVKRTGEKVFLECVQDMDHENMFWYRQDPGLGLRLIYFSYDVKMKEKGDIPEGYSVSREKKERFSLILESASTNQTSMYLCASSLYRAGGQETQYFGPGTRLLVL.

This rearrangement joins TRBV5-1 to TRBJ2-5; TRBD2 matches 15 bases. The germline V gene has CDR1 SGHRS and CDR2 YFSETQ. J gave up 1 base and V 4 bases, and 2 bases lay outside the gene matches. The CDR3 loop spans 16 amino acids. This CDR3 is CASSKGLAGGQETQYF. CDR3 DNA: TGCGCCAGCAGCAAGGGACTAGCGGGGGGCCAAGAGACCCAGTACTTC.

J is TRBJ2-7 and V is TRBV5-1; the match to TRBD1 covers 10 bases. Germline V CDR1 and CDR2: SGHRS, YFSETQ. V was pared by 0 bases and J by 2 bases, with 5 bases of the junction left unmatched. The CDR3 is 16 amino acids. CDR3 sequence: CASSLAPGQGAYEQYF. The CDR3, as DNA: TGCGCCAGCAGCTTGGCCCCCGGACAGGGGGCCTACGAGCAGTACTTC.

V is TRBV7-2 and J is TRBJ2-2; tentatively, D is TRBD1 (6 bases). Germline CDR1 reads SGHTA; CDR2 reads FQGNSA. V was pared by 5 bases and J by 5 bases, with 12 bases between. The CDR3 length is 14 residues. The CDR3: CASSAGTRTGELFF. The CDR3 DNA sequence: TGTGCCAGCAGCGCCGGGACAAGAACCGGGGAGCTGTTTTTT.

The gene calls are TRBV6-5 and TRBJ2-1; no firm D call. Germline V gene sequence: CDR1 MNHEY, CDR2 SVGAGI. The CDR3 runs to 15 residues. Trimming left V 2 bases short and J 7 bases short, with 15 bases between. The CDR3 sequence: CASSYGLGPYNEQFF. The CDR3 DNA is TGTGCCAGCAGTTACGGTCTCGGACCATATAATGAGCAGTTCTTC.

The chain combines TRBV10-3 with TRBJ1-1, with D possibly matching TRBD1 (6 bases). Per germline, CDR1 ENHRY and CDR2 SYGVKD. This CDR3 comprises 17 residues. V was cut by 2 bases and J by 0 bases, with 16 bases left in between. CDR3: CAISEILQGVLNTEAFF. CDR3 DNA: TGTGCCATCAGTGAGATACTACAGGGTGTTTTGAACACTGAAGCTTTCTTT.

This chain connects TRBV9 to TRBJ2-5; TRBD1 might be the D (6 bases). Germline CDR1 SGDLS, CDR2 YYNGEE. Trimming stripped 4 bases from V and 2 bases from J, with 15 bases between. The CDR3 sequence is 15 residues long. The chain's CDR3 is CASSPSVGQQETQYF. The CDR3 DNA reads TGTGCCAGCAGCCCCAGCGTCGGACAGCAAGAGACCCAGTACTTC.

The V call is TRBV4-1, the J call TRBJ1-3; weak D call: TRBD1 (5 bases). This CDR3 has 16 amino acids. With 1 base removed from V and 3 bases from J, the gap between germline ends came to 13 bases. The germline gives CDR1 MGHRA, CDR2 YSYEKL. The CDR3 DNA sequence: TGCGCCAGCAGCCAAGCGGGACCTCCGGATGGAAACACCATATATTTT. Translated: CASSQAGPPDGNTIYF.

This rearrangement joins TRBV7-9 to TRBJ1-4; the D gene is possibly TRBD1 (5 bases). The CDR3 length is 15 residues. CDR1 SEHNR and CDR2 FQNEAQ come from the germline V gene (reference sequence). Trimming removed 4 bases at V and 0 bases at J, with 9 bases between. Here the CDR3 DNA reads TGTGCCAGCAGCTGGGGGGGGGCAACTAATGAAAAACTGTTTTTT. Translating gives CASSWGGATNEKLFF.

The chain uses TRBV14 and TRBJ2-3; either TRBD1 or TRBD2 may supply D (5 bases each). The V end lost 4 bases, the J end lost 2 bases, and 13 bases lay between the germline ends. Germline lookup yields CDR1 SGHDN and CDR2 FVKESK. The CDR3 length is 15 residues. The CDR3 reads CASSPGAPHTDTQYF. The CDR3 region has the DNA TGTGCCAGCAGCCCCGGGGCACCCCACACAGATACGCAGTATTTT.

The rearrangement links TRBV25-1 to TRBJ1-1, with a possible D match to TRBD1 (5 bases). Trimming pared 5 bases from V and 0 bases from J, leaving 13 bases between. The CDR3 sequence is 15 residues long. Germline V gene data show CDR1 as MGHDK and CDR2 as SYGVNS. Written as DNA, the CDR3 is TGTGCCAGCAGTATGGGGCGGCACCTGAACACTGAAGCTTTCTTT. As protein: CASSMGRHLNTEAFF.

The V call is TRBV5-1, the J call TRBJ1-4; the match to TRBD1 covers 9 bases. The CDR3 has 17 amino acids. The J segment lost 6 bases and the V segment lost 2 bases, leaving 11 bases of the junction unmatched. Germline-derived CDR1 and CDR2 are SGHRS and YFSETQ. Written as DNA, the CDR3 is TGCGCCAGCAGCTTACGCACCCCCGGGACAGGGTATGAAAAACTGTTTTTT. This translates into CASSLRTPGTGYEKLFF.

V is TRBV30 and J is TRBJ1-2, with 8 positions matching TRBD1. CDR3 length equals 14 residues. V was pared by 3 bases and J by 0 bases, with 3 bases of the junction left unmatched. Germline lookup yields CDR1 GTSNPN and CDR2 SVGIG (reference sequence). The CDR3 loop is CAWSVQGANYGYTF. CDR3 in DNA: TGTGCCTGGAGCGTACAGGGGGCTAACTATGGCTACACCTTC.

The J gene is TRBJ1-2, the V gene TRBV4-2; D is unclear. The CDR3 extends over 13 amino acids. V lost 3 bases to trimming and J lost 0 bases, with 5 bases between them. CDR1 is LGHNA, CDR2 YNFKEQ, per germline. The CDR3: CASSQGANYGYTF. For the CDR3, the DNA is TGTGCCAGCAGCCAGGGAGCTAACTATGGCTACACCTTC.

The rearrangement links TRBV5-1 to TRBJ2-2; D unresolved. Germline V gives CDR1 SGHRS, CDR2 YFSETQ. This CDR3 is built from 13 residues. V was cut by 1 base and J by 6 bases, with 7 bases left in between. In nucleotides, the CDR3 is TGCGCCAGCAGCTTGATAGGAGCCGGGGAGCTGTTTTTT. The encoded protein is CASSLIGAGELFF.

The rearrangement joins TRBV5-1 to TRBJ2-6, with D uncertain. From germline, CDR1 is SGHRS and CDR2 YFSETQ. CDR3 length equals 15 residues. V was pared by 1 base and J by 0 bases, with 5 bases between. The CDR3 sequence: CASSLRLSGANVLTF. The CDR3 DNA reads as TGCGCCAGCAGCTTGAGACTCTCTGGGGCCAACGTCCTGACTTTC.

The V call is TRBV2, the J call TRBJ2-5, with TRBD2 matching 12 bases. Germline CDR1 SNHLY, CDR2 FYNNEI. This CDR3 is 15 amino acids long. With V trimmed by 4 bases and J by 5 bases, 5 bases remained unmatched. CDR3 sequence reads: CASSVTSGGRETQYF. Here the CDR3 DNA reads TGTGCCAGCAGTGTGACTAGCGGGGGACGGGAGACCCAGTACTTC.

The count of this clone is one. The chain links TRBV7-3 to TRBJ1-1; possible D gene TRBD1, 6 bases. The CDR3 consists of 15 residues. V was cut by 6 bases and J by 5 bases, with 19 bases left in between. The germline V gene encodes CDR1 SGHTA and CDR2 FQGTGA. CDR3 DNA sequence: TGTGCCAGCAGTCCGAGGCAGGGGCTGGGTACTGAAGCTTTCTTT. Its protein product is CASSPRQGLGTEAFF.

V gene TRBV30 combines with J gene TRBJ2-7, with D perhaps matching TRBD1 (5 bases). There are 13 residues in the CDR3. Germline-derived CDR1 and CDR2 are GTSNPN and SVGIG (reference sequence). V gave up 2 bases and J gave up 2 bases, with 10 bases separating them. The CDR3 protein is CAWSPDRTYEQYF. CDR3 DNA: TGTGCCTGGAGTCCAGACAGAACCTACGAGCAGTACTTC. Drawing the rest from reference TRBV30 and TRBJ2-7, the complete variable domain is SQTIHQWPATLVQPVGSPLSLECTVEGTSNPNLYWYRQAAGRGLQLLFYSVGIGQISSEVPQNLSASRPQDRQFILSSKKLLLSDSGFYLCAWSPDRTYEQYFGPGTRLTVT.

The gene calls are TRBV14 and TRBJ1-1, with 7 positions matching TRBD1. This CDR3 has 14 residues. Germline V lookup: CDR1 SGHDN, CDR2 FVKESK. V lost 4 bases and J lost 4; bases outside the gene matches: 6. CDR3 protein: CASSPRTGGTEAFF. CDR3 coding DNA: TGTGCCAGCAGCCCCCGGACAGGCGGCACTGAAGCTTTCTTT.

The V and J genes are TRBV5-4 and TRBJ2-5, with D unresolved. CDR1 and CDR2 from the germline V gene are SGHNT and YYREEE (reference sequence). This CDR3 is built from 13 residues. V lost 7 bases and J lost 4, with 14 bases in between. The CDR3 spells CASPASQGETQYF. In DNA form, the CDR3 reads TGTGCCAGCCCGGCAAGCCAAGGAGAGACCCAGTACTTC.

This rearrangement joins TRBV2 to TRBJ2-7; D possibly corresponds to TRBD2 (6 bases). Deletions cut 6 bases from V and 2 bases from J, with 14 bases between. Germline V CDR1 and CDR2: SNHLY, FYNNEI. CDR3 length equals 14 residues. CDR3 coding DNA: TGTGCCAGCAGACACCGGCGGGAACCCTACGAGCAGTACTTC. Its protein is CASRHRREPYEQYF.